Detailed here is one T cell receptor (beta chain). Germline lookup yields CDR1 MNHEY and CDR2 SMNVEV (reference sequence). The length of the CDR3 is 17 residues. J lost 5 bases, V lost 0 bases, and 9 bases had no gene match. The sample originates from a study of T cells in Graves' hyperthyroidism and ophthalmopathy. Study information: Initial diagnosis, before any treatment, was when peripheral blood was collected.

RNA transcripts provided the source from which TCR beta CDR3 regions were amplified. The HTBI set primed first-round TCR CDR3 RT-PCR. TCRdb fed the multiplex PCR reads into MiXCR, producing one record per CDR3 protein. Seen here are over 150,000 distinct CDR3 sequences, 17% observed once, and the top ten hold 53%. The TCR comes from a woman aged 45-60 years with Graves' hyperthyroidism. The sample comprised blood. V gene TRBV27 combines with J gene TRBJ2-2; the match to TRBD2 covers 7 bases. This CDR3 reads CASSLSYWLAETGELFF. The CDR3, as DNA: TGTGCCAGCAGTTTATCTTATTGGCTAGCGGAGACCGGGGAGCTGTTTTTT.